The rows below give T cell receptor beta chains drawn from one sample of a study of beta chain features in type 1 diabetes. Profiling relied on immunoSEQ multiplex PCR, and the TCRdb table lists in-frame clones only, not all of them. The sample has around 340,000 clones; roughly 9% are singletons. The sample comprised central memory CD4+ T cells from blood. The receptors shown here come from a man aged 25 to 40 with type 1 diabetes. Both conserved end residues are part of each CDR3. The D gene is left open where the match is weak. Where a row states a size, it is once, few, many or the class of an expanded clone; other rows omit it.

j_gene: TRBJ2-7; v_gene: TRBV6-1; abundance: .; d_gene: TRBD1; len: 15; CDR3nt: TGTGCCAGCAGTGAAGCGATGGGACAGGGTTACGAGCAGTACTTC; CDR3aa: CASSEAMGQGYEQYF
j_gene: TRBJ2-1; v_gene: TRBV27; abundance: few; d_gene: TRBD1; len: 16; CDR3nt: TGTGCCAGCACCTCAGGGGGCGCGCAGAAGCGGGTTGAGCAGTTCTTC; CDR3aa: CASTSGGAQKRVEQFF
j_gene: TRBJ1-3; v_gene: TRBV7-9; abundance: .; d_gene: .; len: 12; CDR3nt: TGTGCCAGCAGTCCCATTGGAAACACCATATATTTT; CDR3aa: CASSPIGNTIYF
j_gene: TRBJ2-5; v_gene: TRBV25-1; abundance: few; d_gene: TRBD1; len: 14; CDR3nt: TGTGCCAGCAGTGAGGTAACAGGGGTAGAGACCCAGTACTTC; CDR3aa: CASSEVTGVETQYF
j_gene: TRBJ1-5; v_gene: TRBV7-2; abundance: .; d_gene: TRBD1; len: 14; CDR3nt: TGTGCCAGCAGCTCCGGGACAGTAAATCAGCCCCAGCATTTT; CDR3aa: CASSSGTVNQPQHF
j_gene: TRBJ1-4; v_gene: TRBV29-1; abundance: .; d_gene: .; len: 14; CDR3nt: TGCAGCGCCAGGGGATCGCGAACTAATGAAAAACTGTTTTTT; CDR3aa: CSARGSRTNEKLFF
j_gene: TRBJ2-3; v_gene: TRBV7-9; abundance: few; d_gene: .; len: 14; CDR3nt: TGTGCCAGCAGCTTAGGGATATCCTCAGATACGCAGTATTTT; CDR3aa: CASSLGISSDTQYF
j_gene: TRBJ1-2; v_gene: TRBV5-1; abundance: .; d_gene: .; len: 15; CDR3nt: TGCGCCAGCAGCTTGTCTCAGACAGCTACCTATGGCTACACCTTC; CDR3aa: CASSLSQTATYGYTF
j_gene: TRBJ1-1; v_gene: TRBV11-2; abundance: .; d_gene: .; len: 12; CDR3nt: TGTGCCAGCAGTCGGGGAGGCACTGAAGCTTTCTTT; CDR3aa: CASSRGGTEAFF
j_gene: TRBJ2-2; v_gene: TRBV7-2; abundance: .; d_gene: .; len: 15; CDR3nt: TGTGCCAGCAGCTTACGTCGAGGAGGGACTGAGGAGCTGTTTTTT; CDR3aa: CASSLRRGGTEELFF
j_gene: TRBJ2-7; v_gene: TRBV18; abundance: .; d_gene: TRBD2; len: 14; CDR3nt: TGTGCCAGCTCCCTAAGCGGGGGTAACTACGAGCAGTACTTC; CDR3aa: CASSLSGGNYEQYF
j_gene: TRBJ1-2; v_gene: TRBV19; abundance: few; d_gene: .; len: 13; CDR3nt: TGTGCCAGTAGTATCGCCGGGACGCAAGGCTACACCTTC; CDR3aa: CASSIAGTQGYTF
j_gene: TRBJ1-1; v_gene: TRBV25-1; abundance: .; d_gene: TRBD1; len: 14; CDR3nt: TGTGCCAGCAGTGGACAGGGGCAGAACACTGAAGCTTTCTTT; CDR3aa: CASSGQGQNTEAFF
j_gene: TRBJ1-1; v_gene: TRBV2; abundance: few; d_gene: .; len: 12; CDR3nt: TGTGCCAGCAGGCCGGAGGGGGAATCAGCTTTCTTT; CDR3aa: CASRPEGESAFF
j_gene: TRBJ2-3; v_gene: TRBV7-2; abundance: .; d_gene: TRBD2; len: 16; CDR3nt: TGTGCCAGCAGCTTAAGCGGGGGGGCCCAAAGACGTACGCAGTATTTT; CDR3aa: CASSLSGGAQRRTQYF
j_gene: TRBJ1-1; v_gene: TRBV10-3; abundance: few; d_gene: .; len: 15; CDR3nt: TGTGCCATCGCCCATCCCGGGGACGGCGATTCTGAAGCTTTCTTT; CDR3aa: CAIAHPGDGDSEAFF
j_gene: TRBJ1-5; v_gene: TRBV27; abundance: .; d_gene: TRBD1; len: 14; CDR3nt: TGTGCCAGCAGGCCACAGGGGGGTTGGCAGCCCCAGCATTTT; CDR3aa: CASRPQGGWQPQHF
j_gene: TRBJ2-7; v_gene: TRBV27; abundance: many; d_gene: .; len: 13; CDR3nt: TGTGCCAGCAGCTTGCATGATTCCTACGAGCAGTACTTC; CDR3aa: CASSLHDSYEQYF
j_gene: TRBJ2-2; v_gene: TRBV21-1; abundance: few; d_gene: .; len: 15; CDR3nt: TGTGCCAGCAGCAAATTTCGGGGAAGGTCCGGGGAGCTGTTTTTT; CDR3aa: CASSKFRGRSGELFF
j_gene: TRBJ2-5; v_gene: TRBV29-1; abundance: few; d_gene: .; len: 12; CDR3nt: TGCAGCGTTCCTTCAGGGGTAAAGACCCAGTACTTC; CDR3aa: CSVPSGVKTQYF
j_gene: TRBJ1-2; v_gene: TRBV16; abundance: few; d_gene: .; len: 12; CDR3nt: TGTGCCAGCAGCCAGACTCCCTATGGCTACACCTTC; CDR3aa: CASSQTPYGYTF
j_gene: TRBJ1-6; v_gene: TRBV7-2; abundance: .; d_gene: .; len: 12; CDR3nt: TGTGCCAGCAGCTCCTCCCGGCAGGGGATCCACTTT; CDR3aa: CASSSSRQGIHF
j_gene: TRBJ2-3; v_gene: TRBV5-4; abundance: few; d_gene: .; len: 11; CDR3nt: TGTGCCAGCAGCTTGGCTGATACGCAGTATTTT; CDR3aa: CASSLADTQYF
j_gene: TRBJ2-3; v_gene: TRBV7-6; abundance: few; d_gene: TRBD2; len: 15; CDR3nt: TGTGCCAGCAGCTTAGGACTAGCGGGCACAGATACGCAGTATTTT; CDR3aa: CASSLGLAGTDTQYF
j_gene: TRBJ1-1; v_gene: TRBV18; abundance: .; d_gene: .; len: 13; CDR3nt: TGTGCCAGCTCACTATACAGGAACACTGAAGCTTTCTTT; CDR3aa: CASSLYRNTEAFF
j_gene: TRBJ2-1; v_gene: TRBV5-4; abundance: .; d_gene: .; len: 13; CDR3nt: TGTGCCAGCAGTGGCGGGACAGACAATGAGCAGTTCTTC; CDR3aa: CASSGGTDNEQFF
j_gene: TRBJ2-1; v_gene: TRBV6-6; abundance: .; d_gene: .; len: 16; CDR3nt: TGTGCCAGCAGACTCGAACAGGGTTGGACCGACAATGAGCAGTTCTTC; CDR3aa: CASRLEQGWTDNEQFF
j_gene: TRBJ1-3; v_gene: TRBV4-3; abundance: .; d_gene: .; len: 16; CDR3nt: TGCGCCAGCAGCCATGGGGACTCCTCCTCTGGAAACACCATATATTTT; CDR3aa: CASSHGDSSSGNTIYF
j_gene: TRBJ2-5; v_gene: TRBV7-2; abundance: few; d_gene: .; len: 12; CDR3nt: TGTGCCAGCAGCTTAGTACTAAGGTCAGCGGACTTC; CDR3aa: CASSLVLRSADF
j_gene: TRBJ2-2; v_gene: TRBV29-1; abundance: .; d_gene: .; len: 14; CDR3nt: TGCAGCGGGGAGTTAGGGGGGCCCGCCGGGGAGCTGTTTTTT; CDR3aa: CSGELGGPAGELFF
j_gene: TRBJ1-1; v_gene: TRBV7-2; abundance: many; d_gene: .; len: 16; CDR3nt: TGTGCCAGCAGCCCCCCGCAAGGTAGGGGGAAAGCTGAAGCTTTCTTT; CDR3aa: CASSPPQGRGKAEAFF
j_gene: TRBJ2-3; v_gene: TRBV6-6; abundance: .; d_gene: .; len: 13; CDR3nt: TGTGCCAGCAGATACGGGGGCACAGATACGCAGTATTTT; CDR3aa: CASRYGGTDTQYF